The 16 T cell receptor beta chains below come from one sample, sequenced in a study of blood T cell repertoires in COVID-19. Using immunoSEQ multiplex PCR, the repertoire was profiled, and TCRdb retains in-frame clones only, with some absent. The sample shows approximately 87,000 clones, more than 80% of them seen only once. Sequences were obtained from peripheral blood. The source of these receptors is a woman older than 75 with acute or convalescent COVID-19.

This rearrangement joins TRBV6-5 to TRBJ2-5; D not certain. The CDR3 has 11 residues. Germline V CDR1 and CDR2: MNHEY, SVGAGI. V lost 5 bases, J lost 5 bases, and 6 bases lay in between. The chain's CDR3 is CASSPLETQYF. The CDR3, as DNA: TGTGCCAGCAGTCCACTTGAGACCCAGTACTTC.

The chain carries TRBV7-2 and TRBJ2-3, with 8 bases that match TRBD2. Germline values: CDR1 SGHTA, CDR2 FQGNSA. This CDR3 is built from 15 residues. Trimming cost V 4 bases and J 3 bases; bases outside gene matches: 6. The CDR3 protein is CASSSGGAGTDTQYF. In DNA form, the CDR3 reads TGTGCCAGCAGCTCGGGGGGGGCGGGAACAGATACGCAGTATTTT.

The rearrangement joins TRBV19 to TRBJ1-1; tentatively, D is TRBD1 (6 bases). V lost 6 bases and J 1 base, leaving 12 bases between the germline ends. Per the germline V gene, CDR1 is LNHDA and CDR2 is SQIVND (reference sequence). The CDR3 runs 14 residues. The CDR3, as DNA: TGTGCCAGTAGCCCCAGGGGAGCGAACACTGAAGCTTTCTTT. Translating it yields CASSPRGANTEAFF.

The J gene is TRBJ2-7, the V gene TRBV21-1; the table's D call, TRBD2, was not checked against the DNA. TRBV21-1 is a known pseudogene. The length of the CDR3 is 18 residues. This CDR3 is CASSKALSEGGPSVEQYF. CDR3 in DNA: TGTGCCAGCAGCAAAGCGCTTTCGGAGGGGGGGCCGTCAGTCGAGCAGTACTTC.

V gene TRBV19 combines with J gene TRBJ1-6, with 7 bases matching TRBD1. This CDR3 has 14 amino acids. The germline V gene has CDR1 LNHDA and CDR2 SQIVND (reference sequence). V trimming: 4 bases; J trimming: 6 bases; junction bases outside the gene matches: 3. The DNA of the CDR3 is TGTGCCAGTAGTACGGGACAGATTAATTCACCCCTCCACTTT. It translates to CASSTGQINSPLHF.

The chain has TRBV12-3 or TRBV12-4 and TRBJ1-5; D gene ambiguous. Between the trimmed V and J ends, which lost 5 bases and 9 bases, there was a span of 14 bases. CDR3 size: 13 residues. CDR3 bases: TGTGCCAGCAGTCCCCCCGAGATTGGGCCCCAGCATTTT. Translating gives CASSPPEIGPQHF.

J is TRBJ2-7 and V is TRBV13; 12 bases match TRBD2. Trimming removed 5 bases from V and 0 bases from J; junction bases left unmatched: 8. CDR3 length equals 17 residues. Per germline, CDR1 PRHDT and CDR2 FYEKMQ (reference sequence). The CDR3 protein is CASSAGLAGRTSYEQYF. Written as DNA, the CDR3 is TGTGCCAGCAGCGCCGGACTAGCGGGGCGGACCTCCTACGAGCAGTACTTC. Full variable domain (remainder filled in from reference TRBV13 and TRBJ2-7): AAGVIQSPRHLIKEKRETATLKCYPIPRHDTVYWYQQGPGQDPQFLISFYEKMQSDKGSIPDRFSAQQFSDYHSELNMSSLELGDSALYFCASSAGLAGRTSYEQYFGPGTRLTVT.

The V and J genes are TRBV12-5 and TRBJ2-7; the D is unclear. This CDR3 has 14 amino acids. V lost 2 bases and J 6 bases, leaving 14 bases between the germline ends. The germline CDR1 and CDR2 sequences are LGHNT and FRNRAP. The CDR3 nucleotides are TGTGCTAGTGGTTTGACTGGGCCGTCACCCGAGCAGTACTTC. Protein sequence: CASGLTGPSPEQYF.

The chain carries TRBV28 and TRBJ2-7; 8 bases are a match to TRBD1. The CDR3 totals 15 residues. J lost 3 bases, V lost 4 bases, and 8 bases had no gene match. Germline assignment: CDR1 MDHEN and CDR2 SYDVKM. The CDR3 is CASSCLGQECYEQYF. The DNA for the CDR3 is TGTGCCAGCAGTTGTTTGGGACAGGAATGCTACGAGCAGTACTTC.

This sequence joins TRBV6-1 and TRBJ2-1; 7 nucleotides align to TRBD2. Losses at the gene ends were 3 bases for V and 1 base for J; bases not matched to a gene: 3. The length of the CDR3 is 15 residues. Germline-derived CDR1 and CDR2 are MNHNS and SASEGT. This CDR3 reads CASSESGGSYNEQFF. The CDR3 DNA reads TGTGCCAGCAGTGAGTCGGGGGGTTCCTACAATGAGCAGTTCTTC.

V gene TRBV7-3 combines with J gene TRBJ2-5; TRBD1 matches at 8 bases. This CDR3 contains 15 residues. The junction had 5 bases not matched to a gene; V was cut back by 5 bases and J by 0 bases. Looked up from germline, CDR1 is SGHTA and CDR2 is FQGTGA. Here the CDR3 DNA reads TGTGCCAGCAGCCCCGGGGACAGGTACCAAGAGACCCAGTACTTC. It is translated as CASSPGDRYQETQYF.

Only a few counts were recorded for this clone. The chain is built from TRBV7-3 and TRBJ2-3; tentative D call: TRBD1 (7 bases). This CDR3 region has 16 residues. The V and J ends lost 5 bases and 2 bases respectively, with 17 bases between them. Germline V gene lookup returns CDR1 SGHTA and CDR2 FQGTGA. CDR3 in amino acids: CASSVQGGGATDTQYF. The DNA of the CDR3 is TGTGCCAGCAGCGTCCAAGGGGGCGGGGCCACAGATACGCAGTATTTT.

V and J are TRBV2 and TRBJ2-7; a weak D match, TRBD1 (6 bases). Germline-derived CDR1 and CDR2 are SNHLY and FYNNEI. The V gene lost 7 bases and the J gene lost 2 bases, with 12 bases spanning the gap. The CDR3 is made up of 13 amino acids. The DNA of the CDR3 is TGTGCCAGCATCAGGGACACAACCTACGAGCAGTACTTC. Encoded protein: CASIRDTTYEQYF.

The chain employs TRBV6-5 and TRBJ2-7; 7 bases match TRBD1. Germline V lookup: CDR1 MNHEY, CDR2 SVGAGI. V was clipped by 7 bases and J by 3 bases; unmatched bases: 6. The CDR3 consists of 13 residues. The CDR3 here is CASKRDRDYEQYF. The CDR3 bases are TGTGCCAGCAAAAGGGACAGAGACTACGAGCAGTACTTC.

Details on this clone: Without the conserved terminal phenylalanine or tryptophan, this CDR3 likely stems from a read error. Because the CDR3's place on the DNA is in doubt, the DNA is left out and the CDR3 is given as listed by TCRdb. J is TRBJ2-3 and V is TRBV3-1 (or the pseudogene TRBV3-2); TRBD1, as called in the table, went unchecked against the DNA. Germline loops: CDR1 LGHDT, CDR2 YNNKEL (reference sequence). The CDR3 contains 9 residues when both ends are counted. The CDR3 protein is CASSPPDTS.

This clone was seen only a few times. The chain employs TRBV6-5 and TRBJ2-2, with 7 bases that match TRBD1. Trimming cost V 2 bases and J 7 bases; bases outside gene matches: 4. The CDR3 spans 14 residues. From germline, CDR1 is MNHEY and CDR2 SVGAGI. The chain's CDR3 is CASSYPGTVGELFF. CDR3 in DNA: TGTGCCAGCAGTTACCCAGGGACAGTCGGGGAGCTGTTTTTT.